This T cell receptor beta chain was sequenced during a study of control samples from healthy donors and cancer patients. The V gene's germline CDR1 is LGHDT and CDR2 YNNKEL (reference sequence). Trimming shortened V by 0 bases and J by 1 base, and 3 bases separated the two germline ends. There are 13 residues in the CDR3. Some clones are missing from TCRdb's copy, which holds only in-frame ones; the method was immunoSEQ multiplex PCR. The top ten hold 2% to 3% of the sample, which has around 110,000 clones, around nine tenths seen once. This clonotype was obtained from a woman between 70 and 85 years old in good health. This rearrangement joins TRBV3-1 (or the pseudogene TRBV3-2) to TRBJ1-1, with D unclear. The source material was blood. Here the CDR3 reads CASSQDGNTEAFF. The CDR3 nucleotides are TGTGCCAGCAGCCAAGATGGGAACACTGAAGCTTTCTTT.